These T cell receptor beta chains were read from a single sample in a study of PD-L1 blockade in urothelial cancer. Data came from immunoSEQ multiplex PCR; TCRdb stores just in-frame clones and leaves some out. The repertoire has under 95,000 clones, over 75% of them found once; the top ten carry around 14%. Sample: PBMCs, taken around atezolizumab (anti-PD-L1) treatment. These receptors were obtained from a man aged 60-69 years with urothelial cancer. Both conserved end residues are part of each CDR3. Fields, in order: clone size, V gene, J gene, D gene, CDR3 protein, CDR3 DNA. The D gene is left open where the match is weak. The size field is filled for only some rows; it gives once, few, many or a size class.

abundance: few
v_gene: TRBV9
j_gene: TRBJ1-6
d_gene: NA
CDR3aa: CASSVAGSPLHF
CDR3nt: TGTGCCAGCAGCGTAGCGGGGTCACCCCTCCACTTT

abundance: NA
v_gene: TRBV7-9
j_gene: TRBJ1-2
d_gene: TRBD1
CDR3aa: CASSGTGVNYGYTF
CDR3nt: TGTGCCAGCAGCGGGACAGGGGTAAACTATGGCTACACCTTC

abundance: NA
v_gene: TRBV5-1
j_gene: TRBJ2-7
d_gene: NA
CDR3aa: CASSLTGIHEQYF
CDR3nt: TGCGCCAGCAGCCTCACAGGGATCCACGAGCAGTACTTC

abundance: once
v_gene: TRBV5-4
j_gene: TRBJ2-7
d_gene: TRBD1
CDR3aa: CASSPDWDSGKYEQYF
CDR3nt: TGTGCCAGCAGCCCCGACTGGGACAGTGGGAAATACGAGCAGTACTTC

abundance: NA
v_gene: TRBV2
j_gene: TRBJ2-4
d_gene: NA
CDR3aa: CASSETTAKNIQYF
CDR3nt: TGTGCCAGCAGTGAAACAACCGCCAAAAACATTCAGTACTTC

abundance: NA
v_gene: TRBV30
j_gene: TRBJ2-7
d_gene: NA
CDR3aa: CAWSGQAYEQYF
CDR3nt: TGTGCCTGGAGTGGCCAGGCCTACGAGCAGTACTTC

abundance: NA
v_gene: TRBV7-3
j_gene: TRBJ2-1
d_gene: TRBD2
CDR3aa: CASSLSSGSFNEQFF
CDR3nt: TGTGCCAGCAGCTTATCTAGCGGGAGCTTCAATGAGCAGTTCTTC

abundance: once
v_gene: TRBV4-1
j_gene: TRBJ1-1
d_gene: NA
CDR3aa: CASSQPSDRNTEAFF
CDR3nt: TGCGCCAGCAGCCAACCATCGGACAGGAACACTGAAGCTTTCTTT

abundance: NA
v_gene: TRBV7-7
j_gene: TRBJ2-3
d_gene: TRBD2
CDR3aa: CASSPDSGGANTDTQYF
CDR3nt: TGTGCTAGCAGCCCCGATAGCGGGGGGGCGAATACAGATACGCAGTATTTT

abundance: once
v_gene: TRBV20-1
j_gene: TRBJ2-1
d_gene: NA
CDR3aa: CTSLLLNEQFF
CDR3nt: TGCACCTCTCTCCTGCTAAATGAGCAGTTCTTC

abundance: NA
v_gene: TRBV12-5
j_gene: TRBJ2-2
d_gene: TRBD1
CDR3aa: CASGLVLGQRNTGELFF
CDR3nt: TGTGCTAGTGGTTTGGTCTTGGGACAGAGGAACACCGGGGAGCTGTTTTTT

abundance: once
v_gene: TRBV4-3
j_gene: TRBJ2-1
d_gene: TRBD1
CDR3aa: CASSQDRTGGENEQFF
CDR3nt: TGCGCCAGCAGCCAAGATCGGACAGGGGGTGAGAATGAGCAGTTCTTC

abundance: NA
v_gene: TRBV7-2
j_gene: TRBJ1-1
d_gene: NA
CDR3aa: CASSLDRPNTEAFF
CDR3nt: TGTGCCAGCAGCTTAGACAGGCCCAACACTGAAGCTTTCTTT

abundance: NA
v_gene: TRBV29-1
j_gene: TRBJ1-2
d_gene: NA
CDR3aa: CSVDGGISRNYGYTF
CDR3nt: TGCAGCGTTGACGGCGGAATATCGCGTAACTATGGCTACACCTTC

abundance: once
v_gene: TRBV4-1
j_gene: TRBJ1-1
d_gene: NA
CDR3aa: CASSLSSGTVNTEAFF
CDR3nt: TGCGCCAGCAGCCTATCATCCGGGACTGTAAACACTGAAGCTTTCTTT

abundance: NA
v_gene: TRBV7-2
j_gene: TRBJ1-2
d_gene: TRBD1
CDR3aa: CASSPSGQVYGYTF
CDR3nt: TGTGCCAGCAGCCCGTCGGGACAGGTCTATGGCTACACCTTC

abundance: NA
v_gene: TRBV6-6
j_gene: TRBJ2-6
d_gene: TRBD1
CDR3aa: CASSSDRGTGANVLTF
CDR3nt: TGTGCCAGCAGTTCGGACAGGGGCACTGGGGCCAACGTCCTGACTTTC

abundance: NA
v_gene: TRBV7-6
j_gene: TRBJ1-4
d_gene: NA
CDR3aa: CASSPRAGINEKLFF
CDR3nt: TGTGCCAGCAGCCCAAGGGCAGGGATTAATGAAAAACTGTTTTTT

abundance: once
v_gene: TRBV5-1
j_gene: TRBJ1-3
d_gene: NA
CDR3aa: CASSPGGASSGNTIYF
CDR3nt: TGCGCCAGCAGCCCGGGGGGGGCAAGCTCTGGAAACACCATATATTTT

abundance: NA
v_gene: TRBV28
j_gene: TRBJ2-1
d_gene: TRBD2
CDR3aa: CAGRIAGNNEQFF
CDR3nt: TGTGCCGGGAGGATAGCGGGAAACAATGAGCAGTTCTTC

abundance: NA
v_gene: TRBV14
j_gene: TRBJ2-5
d_gene: TRBD1
CDR3aa: CASSQPGTGETQYF
CDR3nt: TGTGCCAGCAGCCAACCCGGGACAGGGGAGACCCAGTACTTC

abundance: NA
v_gene: TRBV5-5
j_gene: TRBJ2-7
d_gene: NA
CDR3aa: CASSFSYYEQYF
CDR3nt: TGTGCCAGCAGCTTTTCTTACTACGAGCAGTACTTC

abundance: NA
v_gene: TRBV30
j_gene: TRBJ2-7
d_gene: NA
CDR3aa: CAWSEGYRGSYEQYF
CDR3nt: TGTGCCTGGAGTGAAGGGTATAGGGGCTCTTACGAGCAGTACTTC

abundance: NA
v_gene: TRBV29-1
j_gene: TRBJ1-1
d_gene: NA
CDR3aa: CSVEEGAEF
CDR3nt: TGCAGCGTTGAAGAGGGGGCGGAATTT

abundance: NA
v_gene: TRBV30
j_gene: TRBJ1-1
d_gene: NA
CDR3aa: CAWSAGFTEAFF
CDR3nt: TGTGCCTGGAGCGCAGGGTTCACTGAAGCTTTCTTT

abundance: NA
v_gene: TRBV10-3
j_gene: TRBJ2-5
d_gene: TRBD1
CDR3aa: CAISDRTNRGTQYF
CDR3nt: TGTGCCATCAGTGATAGGACCAACAGGGGGACCCAGTACTTC

abundance: NA
v_gene: TRBV29-1
j_gene: TRBJ2-3
d_gene: TRBD2
CDR3aa: CSGALAGGGDTQYF
CDR3nt: TGCAGCGGGGCCCTAGCGGGAGGGGGGGATACGCAGTATTTT